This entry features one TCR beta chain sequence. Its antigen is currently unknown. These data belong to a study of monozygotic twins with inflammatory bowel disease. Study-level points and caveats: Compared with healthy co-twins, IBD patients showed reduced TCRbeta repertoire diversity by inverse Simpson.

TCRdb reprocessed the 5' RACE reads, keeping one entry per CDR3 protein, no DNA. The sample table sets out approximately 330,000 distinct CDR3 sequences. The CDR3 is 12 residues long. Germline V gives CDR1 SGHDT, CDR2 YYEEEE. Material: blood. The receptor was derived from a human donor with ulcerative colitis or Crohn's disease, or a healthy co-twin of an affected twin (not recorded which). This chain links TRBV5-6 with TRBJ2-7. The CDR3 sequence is CASSFRLEEQYF.